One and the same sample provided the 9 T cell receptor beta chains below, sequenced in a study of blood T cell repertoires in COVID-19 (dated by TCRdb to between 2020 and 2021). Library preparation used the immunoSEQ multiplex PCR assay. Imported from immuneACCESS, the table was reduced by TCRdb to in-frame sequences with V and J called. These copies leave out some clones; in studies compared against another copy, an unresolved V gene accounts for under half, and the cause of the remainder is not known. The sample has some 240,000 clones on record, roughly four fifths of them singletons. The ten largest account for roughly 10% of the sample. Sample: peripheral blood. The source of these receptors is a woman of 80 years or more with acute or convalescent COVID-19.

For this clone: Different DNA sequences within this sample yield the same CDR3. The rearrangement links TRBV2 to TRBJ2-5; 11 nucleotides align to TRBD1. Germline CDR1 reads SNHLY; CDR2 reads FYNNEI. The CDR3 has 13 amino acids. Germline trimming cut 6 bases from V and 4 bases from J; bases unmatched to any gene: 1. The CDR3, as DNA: TGTGCCAGCAGGGGACAGGGGGGAGAGACCCAGTACTTC. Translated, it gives CASRGQGGETQYF.

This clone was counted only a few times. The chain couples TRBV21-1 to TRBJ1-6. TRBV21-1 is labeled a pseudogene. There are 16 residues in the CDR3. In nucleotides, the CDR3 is TGTGCCAGCAGCAAATCTATGAGCCTCCTTAACTCACCCCTCCACTTT. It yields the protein CASSKSMSLLNSPLHF.

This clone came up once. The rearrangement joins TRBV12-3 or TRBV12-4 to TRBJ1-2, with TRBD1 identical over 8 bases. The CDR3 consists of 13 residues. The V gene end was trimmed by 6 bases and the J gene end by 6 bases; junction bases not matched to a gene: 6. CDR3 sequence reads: CASSAGGADGYTF. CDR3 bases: TGTGCCAGCAGCGCAGGGGGCGCGGATGGCTACACCTTC.

The CDR3 spells CASTLTGANVLTF. The CDR3 region has the DNA TGTGCCAGCACCTTAACTGGGGCCAACGTCCTGACTTTC. This chain uses TRBV28 with TRBJ2-6; D remains unclear. The CDR3 consists of 13 residues. The germline V gene encodes CDR1 MDHEN and CDR2 SYDVKM. Trimming removed 7 bases from V and 2 bases from J, with 6 bases in between.

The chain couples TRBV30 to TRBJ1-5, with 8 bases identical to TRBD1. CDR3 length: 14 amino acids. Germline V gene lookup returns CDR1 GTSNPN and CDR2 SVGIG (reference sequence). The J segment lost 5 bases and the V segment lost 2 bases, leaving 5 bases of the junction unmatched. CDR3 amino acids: CAWSHQGAYQPQHF. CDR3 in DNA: TGTGCCTGGAGTCATCAGGGGGCGTATCAGCCCCAGCATTTT. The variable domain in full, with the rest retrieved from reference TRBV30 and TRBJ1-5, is SQTIHQWPATLVQPVGSPLSLECTVEGTSNPNLYWYRQAAGRGLQLLFYSVGIGQISSEVPQNLSASRPQDRQFILSSKKLLLSDSGFYLCAWSHQGAYQPQHFGDGTRLSIL.

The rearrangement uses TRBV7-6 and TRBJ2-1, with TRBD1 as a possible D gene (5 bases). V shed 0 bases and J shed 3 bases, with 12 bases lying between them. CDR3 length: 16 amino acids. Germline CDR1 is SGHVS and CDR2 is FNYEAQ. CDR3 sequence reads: CASSLAASGNYNEQFF. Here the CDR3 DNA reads TGTGCCAGCAGCTTAGCGGCGTCAGGGAACTACAATGAGCAGTTCTTC.

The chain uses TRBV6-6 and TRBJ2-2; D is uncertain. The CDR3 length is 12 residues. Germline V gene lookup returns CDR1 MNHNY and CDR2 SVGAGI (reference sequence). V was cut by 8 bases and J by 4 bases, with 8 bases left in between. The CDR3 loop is CASPTLTGELFF. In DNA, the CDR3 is TGTGCCAGCCCTACGCTCACCGGGGAGCTGTTTTTT.

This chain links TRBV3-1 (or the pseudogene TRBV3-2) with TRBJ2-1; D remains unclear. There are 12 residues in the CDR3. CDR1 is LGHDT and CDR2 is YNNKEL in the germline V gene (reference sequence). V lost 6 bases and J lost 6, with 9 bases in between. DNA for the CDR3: TGTGCCAGCAGTCGGCGGTCCAATGAGCAGTTCTTC. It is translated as CASSRRSNEQFF.

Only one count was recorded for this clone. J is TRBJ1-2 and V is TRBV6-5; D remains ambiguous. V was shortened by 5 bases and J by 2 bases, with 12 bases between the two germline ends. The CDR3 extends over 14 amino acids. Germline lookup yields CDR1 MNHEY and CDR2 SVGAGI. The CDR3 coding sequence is TGTGCCAGCAGTCCCCCGGGAGTAAACTATGGCTACACCTTC. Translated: CASSPPGVNYGYTF.